The clone carrying this T cell receptor (beta chain) has more than one count but fewer than ten. Via MiXCR, TCRdb re-called the 5' RACE reads, giving one row per CDR3 protein. The sample carries fewer than 500,000 distinct CDR3 sequences, 20% to 25% recorded once. There were only healthy Caucasians among the donors. These data come from a study of identical twins. Trimming stripped 6 bases from V and 10 bases from J, with 7 bases between. From germline, CDR1 is SNHLY and CDR2 FYNNEI. This CDR3 spans 10 amino acids. The same sample was also studied in work on T cells expressing NK-cell markers. Per that paper: Serological testing identified seven of the eight sequenced donors as HCMV-seropositive and one as seronegative.

This chain joins TRBV2 and TRBJ2-1; D not certain. The sequencing sample was made of CD4+ T cells sorted from blood. This TCR was sampled from a young woman in good health. The CDR3 sequence: CASRYREQFF. CDR3 coding DNA: TGTGCCAGCAGATATCGGGAGCAGTTCTTC.